This T cell receptor (beta chain) originates from a study of blood T cells in healthy people across ages. Study-level results: A conclusive naive versus antigen-experienced comparison was prevented by the unsorted PBMCs.

Note on this clonotype: The antigen remains unidentified.

Looked up from germline, CDR1 is SGHTA and CDR2 is FQGNSA. V was pared by 2 bases and J by 4 bases, with 4 bases of the junction left unmatched. The CDR3 runs 15 residues. For the second PCR, which ran for about 7 to 11 cycles, a sample-barcoded 5' primer and a J-beta primer mix were used. Using its own MiXCR run on the 5' RACE reads, TCRdb lists one record per CDR3 protein. Of 1.5 million to 2 million distinct CDR3 sequences listed, around 50% are singletons. The genes are TRBV7-2 and TRBJ2-5; TRBD1 matches 10 bases. The TCR originated in a woman between 35 and 50 years old in good health. Sequencing was done on a sample of blood. The CDR3 region is CASSLPGTGAETQYF. CDR3 sequence (DNA): TGTGCCAGCAGCTTACCGGGGACAGGGGCAGAGACCCAGTACTTC. Full variable domain (missing parts from reference TRBV7-2 and TRBJ2-5): GAGVSQSPSNKVTEKGKDVELRCDPISGHTALYWYRQSLGQGLEFLIYFQGNSAPDKSGLPSDRFSAERTGGSVSTLTIQRTQQEDSAVYLCASSLPGTGAETQYFGPGTRLLVL.